This T cell receptor beta chain is drawn from a study of tumor-infiltrating lymphocytes in primary liver carcinoma. Whole-study results and caveats: Overlap in tumor-adjacent and tumor-blood pairs fell below that of tumor region pairs.

The template, approximately 500 ng total RNA, yielded TCR beta cDNA made with a constant-region primer. Each TCR beta library was derived from three nested multiplex PCR rounds that employed slightly modified ARM-PCR. The opening two PCR rounds, around 9 cycles each, paired TRBV1-TRBV30 forward primers with a C-beta reverse primer. A single record per CDR3 protein comes from TCRdb applying MiXCR to the multiplex PCR reads. The table has around 60,000 distinct CDR3 sequences, about 65% seen once. From roughly 18-30 mg of unsorted bulk tissue, DNA and RNA were co-extracted together. Surgeons treated the primary liver carcinoma of the patients by surgical resection. Whichever tumor sample was examined, it had over 90% viable tumor cells. Points on this clonotype: Antigen unknown. One end of the junction is discordant with germline, which a read error may explain.

The CDR3 length is 20 residues. Germline V lookup: CDR1 SGHRS, CDR2 YFSETQ. V and J are TRBV5-1 and TRBJ2-3; 8 positions match TRBD1. The clonotype originates from a man in his forties or fifties with primary liver carcinoma and hepatitis B virus infection. Sequenced material: liver tumor tissue from sampling region 4. Subset described: tumor region T4, right-lateral pole. The CDR3, as DNA: TGCGCCAGAAGACTTTCAGGGGGCGGCCCTGCACTGCCTAGCACAGGTACGCAGTATTTC. Translation: CARRLSGGGPALPSTGTQYF.